A selection of T cell receptor beta chains follows, all from one sample in a study of stem cell transplantation in POMP-related autoinflammatory disease. Only in-frame clones appear in the TCRdb table, and some are missing; sequencing was by immunoSEQ multiplex PCR. The sample carries more than 20,000 clones, 82% recorded once. The source was CD4+ T cells from PBMCs, collected before stem cell transplantation. The origin of the receptors is a human donor with POMP-related autoinflammation and immune dysregulation (PRAID). CDR3s include the opening cysteine and the closing phenylalanine or tryptophan. The order of the fields is clone size, J gene, V gene, D gene, CDR3 protein, CDR3 DNA. A D gene is named only where the DNA matches it firmly. Rows may omit the clone size; those that give it use once, few, many or a size class.

>few|TRBJ1-5|TRBV28|NA
CASSFLDRDQPQHF
TGTGCCAGCAGTTTCTTGGACAGAGATCAGCCCCAGCATTTT
>NA|TRBJ1-2|TRBV6-5|TRBD1
CASYLGTGNGYTF
TGTGCCAGCTACCTTGGGACAGGGAACGGCTACACCTTC
>few|TRBJ1-2|TRBV13|NA
CASSTRGGDGYTF
TGTGCCAGCAGCACCCGCGGAGGTGATGGCTACACCTTC
>NA|TRBJ2-5|TRBV5-6|TRBD2
CASSFGREIAGTQYF
TGTGCCAGCAGCTTCGGGCGGGAGATCGCGGGGACCCAGTACTTC
>NA|TRBJ2-1|TRBV4-1|TRBD2
CASSRERSWVAGGTYNEQFF
TGCGCCAGCAGCCGAGAGCGTAGCTGGGTAGCGGGGGGCACTTACAATGAGCAGTTCTTC
>NA|TRBJ2-3|TRBV14|NA
CASSQAGRTTDTQYF
TGTGCCAGCAGCCAAGCCGGACGCACCACAGATACGCAGTATTTT
>NA|TRBJ2-1|TRBV27|NA
CASSPLGLFMGEQFF
TGTGCCAGCAGCCCACTGGGCCTCTTCATGGGTGAGCAGTTCTTC
>NA|TRBJ2-3|TRBV7-2|NA
CASSSGAGSRSTDTQYF
TGTGCCAGCAGCTCGGGGGCGGGATCGCGGAGCACAGATACGCAGTATTTT
>NA|TRBJ2-1|TRBV5-1|NA
CASSLRAGPLGNEQFF
TGCGCCAGCAGCTTGAGGGCGGGACCCCTCGGGAATGAGCAGTTCTTC
>NA|TRBJ1-5|TRBV30|NA
CAWSASLRQPQHF
TGTGCCTGGAGTGCCAGTCTTAGGCAGCCCCAGCATTTT
>NA|TRBJ2-3|TRBV7-3|NA
CASSSRDFTDTQYF
TGTGCCAGCAGCTCGCGGGACTTCACAGATACGCAGTATTTT
>NA|TRBJ1-2|TRBV6-6|NA
CASSYNKQGHYGYTF
TGTGCCAGCAGTTACAATAAACAGGGCCACTATGGCTACACCTTC
>NA|TRBJ1-6|TRBV5-1|NA
CASSLEALTNSPLHF
TGCGCCAGCAGCTTGGAAGCCCTCACCAATTCACCCCTCCACTTT
>NA|TRBJ2-5|TRBV15|NA
CATSRVSSVTQYF
TGTGCCACCAGCAGAGTCTCTTCTGTGACCCAGTACTTC
>NA|TRBJ2-2|TRBV9|NA
CASSVSYRTGELFF
TGTGCCAGCAGCGTCTCTTACAGGACCGGGGAGCTGTTTTTT
>NA|TRBJ2-5|TRBV6-5|TRBD2
CASSFTSGGAQETQYF
TGTGCCAGCAGTTTCACTAGCGGGGGGGCCCAGGAGACCCAGTACTTC
>NA|TRBJ1-2|TRBV2|NA
CASSQQAIYGYTF
TGTGCCAGCAGTCAACAGGCGATCTATGGCTACACCTTC
>once|TRBJ1-1|TRBV5-4|TRBD1
CASSSDRGTEAFF
TGTGCCAGCAGCTCGGACAGGGGAACTGAAGCTTTCTTT
>NA|TRBJ2-3|TRBV11-2|NA
CASSFGASRDTDTQYF
TGTGCCAGCAGCTTTGGGGCTAGCCGGGACACAGATACGCAGTATTTT
>NA|TRBJ2-7|TRBV5-1|NA
CASSLEYGQFYEQYF
TGCGCCAGCAGCTTGGAGTATGGACAGTTCTACGAGCAGTACTTC
>NA|TRBJ2-2|TRBV29-1|TRBD2
CSVAVRGGPGELFF
TGCAGCGTTGCTGTGCGGGGGGGGCCCGGGGAGCTGTTTTTT
>NA|TRBJ1-5|TRBV28|NA
CAVAGNQPQHF
TGTGCCGTCGCTGGGAATCAGCCCCAGCATTTT
>NA|TRBJ1-1|TRBV29-1|NA
CSVSGGPEAFF
TGCAGCGTTTCAGGAGGTCCTGAAGCTTTCTTT
>few|TRBJ1-5|TRBV19|NA
CASNSRGGQENQPQHF
TGTGCCAGTAATAGTAGGGGAGGGCAAGAGAATCAGCCCCAGCATTTT
>NA|TRBJ2-1|TRBV28|TRBD2
CASSLPGLGYNEQFF
TGTGCCAGCAGTTTACCGGGACTAGGCTACAATGAGCAGTTCTTC
>NA|TRBJ2-1|TRBV5-4|TRBD2
CASSIQTLAGGLNEQFF
TGTGCCAGCAGCATCCAAACCCTAGCGGGGGGCCTCAATGAGCAGTTCTTC
>NA|TRBJ1-2|TRBV30|NA
CAWKTGQLGYGYTF
TGTGCCTGGAAAACCGGCCAGTTGGGCTATGGCTACACCTTC
>once|TRBJ2-1|TRBV4-2|NA
CANSHRDTHNEQFF
TGTGCCAACAGCCACCGGGACACTCACAATGAGCAGTTCTTC
>NA|TRBJ1-6|TRBV6-5|TRBD1
CASSYFGQANSPLHF
TGTGCCAGCAGTTACTTCGGACAGGCCAATTCACCCCTCCACTTT
>NA|TRBJ1-5|TRBV30|TRBD1
CAWSGAGGQPQHF
TGTGCCTGGAGTGGGGCAGGGGGTCAGCCCCAGCATTTT
>NA|TRBJ2-2|TRBV5-1|NA
CASSLRGDGELFF
TGCGCCAGCAGCTTGCGAGGGGACGGGGAGCTGTTTTTT
>NA|TRBJ2-5|TRBV7-9|NA
CASSHQGTQETQYF
TGTGCCAGCAGCCATCAGGGGACCCAAGAGACCCAGTACTTC
>NA|TRBJ1-3|TRBV7-3|NA
CASSLGGAGNTIYF
TGTGCCAGCAGCTTAGGAGGGGCTGGAAACACCATATATTTT
>NA|TRBJ2-5|TRBV2|TRBD2
CASSPGRAGPIQETQYF
TGTGCCAGCAGCCCAGGGAGGGCAGGCCCGATACAAGAGACCCAGTACTTC
>once|TRBJ2-3|TRBV6-1|TRBD2
CASSEAPRTSGSTSDTQYF
TGTGCCAGCAGTGAAGCACCCCGGACTAGCGGGAGTACTTCAGATACGCAGTATTTT
>once|TRBJ1-1|TRBV5-4|NA
CASSPRGAISGFRTEAFF
TGTGCCAGCAGCCCACGAGGGGCGATCAGTGGGTTCAGGACTGAAGCTTTCTTT
>NA|TRBJ1-1|TRBV7-3|NA
CASSSTMGVYTEAFF
TGTGCCAGCAGCTCGACCATGGGGGTTTACACTGAAGCTTTCTTT
>NA|TRBJ1-5|TRBV30|NA
CAWSEGNQPQHF
TGTGCCTGGAGTGAGGGGAATCAGCCCCAGCATTTT
>NA|TRBJ2-3|TRBV5-1|TRBD2
CASSRRTSGGTDTQYF
TGCGCCAGCAGCAGACGAACTAGCGGGGGCACAGATACGCAGTATTTT
>few|TRBJ1-6|TRBV18|TRBD1
CASSPRQGGNSPLHF
TGTGCCAGCTCACCCCGACAGGGGGGCAATTCACCCCTCCACTTT
>NA|TRBJ2-7|TRBV5-5|TRBD2
CASSLEPSGPYEQYF
TGTGCCAGCAGCTTGGAACCTAGCGGACCATACGAGCAGTACTTC
>NA|TRBJ2-2|TRBV11-3|NA
CASSLRPTNTGELFF
TGTGCCAGCAGCTTAAGACCGACGAACACCGGGGAGCTGTTTTTT
>NA|TRBJ2-7|TRBV29-1|TRBD2
CSVEGGRGYEQYF
TGCAGCGTTGAAGGCGGGAGGGGGTACGAGCAGTACTTC